These 24 T cell receptor beta chains came from one sample sequenced in a study of cytomegalovirus exposure and HLA in healthy donors. Amplification used 60 Vbeta primers and 13 Jbeta primers. Measured with immunoSEQ multiplex PCR; TCRdb has only the in-frame clones, and not every one. This sample has tens of thousands of clones, with 65% to 85% found just once. The sample taken for sequencing was PBMCs. The receptors shown here come from a woman in her 40s in good health and CMV-seropositive.

This chain joins TRBV5-1 and TRBJ2-5, with D possibly being TRBD1 (6 bases). V dropped 0 bases and J dropped 5 bases, with 11 bases sitting between them. Per the germline V gene, CDR1 is SGHRS and CDR2 is YFSETQ. The CDR3 is made up of 14 amino acids. In nucleotides, the CDR3 is TGCGCCAGCAGCTTGGTCGGGACAACGGAGACCCAGTACTTC. It yields the protein CASSLVGTTETQYF.

The rearrangement uses TRBV5-4 and TRBJ2-7; tentative D call: TRBD1 (5 bases). Germline loops: CDR1 SGHNT, CDR2 YYREEE (reference sequence). The CDR3 loop spans 13 amino acids. Trimming pared 1 base from V and 0 bases from J, leaving 5 bases between. The CDR3 sequence is CASSLQGSYEQYF. The CDR3 DNA is TGTGCCAGCAGCTTGCAGGGCTCCTACGAGCAGTACTTC.

The chain employs TRBV5-1 and TRBJ1-4; TRBD1 might be the D (6 bases). Germline CDR1 SGHRS, CDR2 YFSETQ. Trimming stripped 5 bases from V and 4 bases from J, with 9 bases between. CDR3 size: 13 residues. In nucleotides, the CDR3 is TGCGCCAGCAGGACAGGCGGTAATGAAAAACTGTTTTTT. Translated, it gives CASRTGGNEKLFF.

This chain uses TRBV5-6 with TRBJ1-1; perhaps TRBD1 as D (5 bases). The CDR3 extends over 15 amino acids. Trimming left V 0 bases short and J 3 bases short, with 12 bases between. Germline V gives CDR1 SGHDT, CDR2 YYEEEE. The CDR3 here is CASSLEFQGDTEAFF. In nucleotides, the CDR3 is TGTGCCAGCAGCTTGGAATTTCAGGGTGACACTGAAGCTTTCTTT.

V and J are TRBV15 and TRBJ2-7; TRBD1 aligns across 9 bases. CDR3 length equals 16 residues. Germline lookup yields CDR1 LNHNV and CDR2 YYDKDF (reference sequence). Trimming took 1 base from V and 3 from J; bases not matched to a gene: 7. The CDR3 sequence is CATSRVVGTGFYEQYF. In nucleotides, the CDR3 is TGTGCCACCAGCAGAGTTGTAGGGACAGGGTTCTACGAGCAGTACTTC.

The J gene is TRBJ1-5, the V gene TRBV6-1; 9 bases fit TRBD1. The ends lost 7 bases at V and 0 bases at J; junction bases unmatched: 4. CDR3 size: 15 residues. Germline V gene data show CDR1 as MNHNS and CDR2 as SASEGT. CDR3 bases: TGTGCCAGCACTTGGACAGGGGATAGCAATCAGCCCCAGCATTTT. This sequence encodes CASTWTGDSNQPQHF.

The chain links TRBV5-6 to TRBJ2-7; 8 positions match TRBD1. With 0 bases clipped from V and 3 bases from J, the junction kept 5 bases outside the gene matches. Germline CDR1 is SGHDT and CDR2 is YYEEEE. This CDR3 region has 15 residues. DNA for the CDR3: TGTGCCAGCAGCTTGGAGGCGACAGGGGTCTACGAGCAGTACTTC. Protein product: CASSLEATGVYEQYF.

This chain links TRBV6-6 with TRBJ2-7, with 10 bases that match TRBD1. V lost 5 bases, J lost 2 bases, and 6 bases stayed unmatched. The length of the CDR3 is 15 residues. Germline V gene sequence: CDR1 MNHNY, CDR2 SVGAGI (reference sequence). CDR3 DNA sequence: TGTGCCAGCAGTCAAGCCGGGACAGGGGCCTACGAGCAGTACTTC. Translated, it gives CASSQAGTGAYEQYF.

The chain couples TRBV30 to TRBJ1-1, with D possibly matching TRBD1 (5 bases). Germline CDR1 is GTSNPN and CDR2 is SVGIG (reference sequence). The CDR3 is 14 amino acids. V lost 3 bases and J lost 2, with 13 bases in between. The DNA of the CDR3 is TGTGCCTGGAGGTTTCGGGACTTCAACACTGAAGCTTTCTTT. Protein: CAWRFRDFNTEAFF.

The chain is built from TRBV4-2 and TRBJ1-1; TRBD1 might be the D (6 bases). The CDR3 consists of 12 residues. CDR1 and CDR2 from the germline V gene are LGHNA and YNFKEQ. V lost 6 bases to trimming and J lost 3 bases, with 8 bases between them. CDR3 in amino acids: CASRAGDTEAFF. The DNA of the CDR3 is TGTGCCAGCAGGGCAGGGGACACTGAAGCTTTCTTT.

V is TRBV4-1 and J is TRBJ2-1; weak D call: TRBD2 (6 bases). This CDR3 contains 17 residues. CDR1 and CDR2 (germline): MGHRA, YSYEKL. V lost 0 bases to trimming and J lost 8 bases, with 20 bases between them. CDR3 DNA sequence: TGCGCCAGCAGCCAAGAAAGGCGGGGACTGGATTTCGATGAGCAGTTCTTC. This encodes CASSQERRGLDFDEQFF.

V is TRBV6-5 and J is TRBJ1-2, with 8 bases identical to TRBD1. Trimming cost V 6 bases and J 6 bases; bases outside gene matches: 12. CDR1 is MNHEY and CDR2 is SVGAGI in the germline V gene. This CDR3 region has 15 residues. The CDR3 DNA sequence: TGTGCCAGCAGGTCACACGGACAGGGTGGGGATGGCTACACCTTC. Amino acid sequence: CASRSHGQGGDGYTF.

CDR3 sequence (DNA): TGTGCCAGCTTGTGGGGCCTCGATCAGCCCCAGCATTTT. This encodes CASLWGLDQPQHF. The chain recombines TRBV5-8 with TRBJ1-5; a weak D match, TRBD1 (5 bases). Germline V gene data show CDR1 as SGHTS and CDR2 as YDEGEE. The CDR3 has 13 amino acids. The germline V and J ends were trimmed by 7 bases and 5 bases, with 13 bases remaining between them.

The chain couples TRBV29-1 to TRBJ2-1; 7 positions agree with TRBD1. V lost 5 bases to trimming and J lost 7 bases; unmatched junction nucleotides: 11. From germline, CDR1 is SQVTM and CDR2 ANQGSEA. The CDR3 has 14 amino acids. The CDR3 protein is CSVYRDRTLNEQFF. The CDR3 DNA reads TGCAGCGTTTACCGGGACAGAACTCTAAATGAGCAGTTCTTC.

The V and J genes are TRBV21-1 and TRBJ2-5; TRBD2 reflects the table's D call only, with no check against the DNA. TRBV21-1 is classified as a pseudogene. The CDR3 totals 18 residues. The CDR3 here is CASITVKTSGGALETQYF. The DNA of the CDR3 is TGTGCCAGCATAACTGTAAAAACTAGCGGGGGGGCCCTGGAGACCCAGTACTTC.

The CDR3 region is CASSRHGTTLTDTQYF. CDR3 DNA sequence: TGTGCCAGCAGCCGACACGGGACTACTCTCACAGATACGCAGTATTTT. This chain links TRBV7-9 with TRBJ2-3; 7 bases align to TRBD2. J lost 2 bases, V lost 5 bases, and 10 bases had no gene match. The CDR3 length is 16 residues. Per the germline V gene, CDR1 is SEHNR and CDR2 is FQNEAQ (reference sequence).

The chain links TRBV5-6 to TRBJ1-6, with 10 bases lining up with TRBD1. Germline lookup yields CDR1 SGHDT and CDR2 YYEEEE. The CDR3 covers 16 residues. Trimming cost V 4 bases and J 6 bases; bases outside gene matches: 7. CDR3 sequence: CASSTDRGRRNSPLHF. CDR3 DNA: TGTGCCAGCAGCACCGACAGGGGGCGCCGTAATTCACCCCTCCACTTT.

V is TRBV7-2 and J is TRBJ2-7; TRBD1 agrees at 10 bases. The V gene's germline CDR1 is SGHTA and CDR2 FQGNSA. Trimming at V came to 4 bases and at J to 2 bases, leaving 5 bases not matched to a gene. The CDR3 runs 15 residues. CDR3 nucleotides: TGTGCCAGCAGCTGGGGGACAGGGGATCCCTACGAGCAGTACTTC. This codes for CASSWGTGDPYEQYF.

The J gene is TRBJ1-1, the V gene TRBV29-1, with 7 bases matching TRBD1. The CDR3 is 13 residues long. Looked up from germline, CDR1 is SQVTM and CDR2 is ANQGSEA. Trimming cost V 6 bases and J 0 bases; bases outside gene matches: 4. CDR3 sequence reads: CSVDRDMNTEAFF. CDR3 nucleotides: TGCAGCGTCGACAGGGACATGAACACTGAAGCTTTCTTT.

The chain recombines TRBV7-9 with TRBJ2-2; 9 positions match TRBD1. This CDR3 contains 16 residues. The germline V gene encodes CDR1 SEHNR and CDR2 FQNEAQ (reference sequence). With V trimmed by 6 bases and J by 5 bases, 10 bases remained unmatched. The CDR3 DNA reads TGTGCCAGCAGTTCTACCGGGACAGGGTGGACCGGGGAGCTGTTTTTT. Its translation: CASSSTGTGWTGELFF.

This chain links TRBV7-9 with TRBJ2-1; TRBD1 matches at 8 bases. This CDR3 region has 15 residues. V was pared by 5 bases and J by 4 bases, with 7 bases of the junction left unmatched. Germline V lookup: CDR1 SEHNR, CDR2 FQNEAQ (reference sequence). The CDR3 region has the DNA TGTGCCAGCAGCCGAGGGACAGGTGATTACAATGAGCAGTTCTTC. Translated: CASSRGTGDYNEQFF.

The chain recombines TRBV19 with TRBJ2-5; 9 bases match TRBD2. The J segment lost 2 bases and the V segment lost 3 bases, leaving 4 bases of the junction unmatched. The CDR3 is made up of 15 amino acids. CDR1 and CDR2 (germline): LNHDA, SQIVND (reference sequence). CDR3 protein: CASSIQRGVQETQYF. CDR3 DNA: TGTGCCAGTAGTATCCAGCGGGGGGTTCAAGAGACCCAGTACTTC.

This clone came up a few times. The CDR3 bases are TGTGCCAGCAGCCGGGGCCTCCAGGGGGATACGCAGTATTTT. As protein: CASSRGLQGDTQYF. The chain recombines TRBV6-5 with TRBJ2-3, with D perhaps TRBD1 (6 bases). The V end was cut by 6 bases, the J end by 6 bases, with 16 bases between. Per germline, CDR1 MNHEY and CDR2 SVGAGI. CDR3 length equals 14 residues.

This sequence joins TRBV19 and TRBJ1-4; no reliable D call. The CDR3 has 14 residues. Germline CDR1 and CDR2: LNHDA and SQIVND (reference sequence). The ends were cut back, 7 bases at V and 10 bases at J, with 19 bases in the middle. CDR3 DNA sequence: TGTGCCAGTACCGAAGGAGGACGCCTGGGAAAACTGTTTTTT. This sequence encodes CASTEGGRLGKLFF.